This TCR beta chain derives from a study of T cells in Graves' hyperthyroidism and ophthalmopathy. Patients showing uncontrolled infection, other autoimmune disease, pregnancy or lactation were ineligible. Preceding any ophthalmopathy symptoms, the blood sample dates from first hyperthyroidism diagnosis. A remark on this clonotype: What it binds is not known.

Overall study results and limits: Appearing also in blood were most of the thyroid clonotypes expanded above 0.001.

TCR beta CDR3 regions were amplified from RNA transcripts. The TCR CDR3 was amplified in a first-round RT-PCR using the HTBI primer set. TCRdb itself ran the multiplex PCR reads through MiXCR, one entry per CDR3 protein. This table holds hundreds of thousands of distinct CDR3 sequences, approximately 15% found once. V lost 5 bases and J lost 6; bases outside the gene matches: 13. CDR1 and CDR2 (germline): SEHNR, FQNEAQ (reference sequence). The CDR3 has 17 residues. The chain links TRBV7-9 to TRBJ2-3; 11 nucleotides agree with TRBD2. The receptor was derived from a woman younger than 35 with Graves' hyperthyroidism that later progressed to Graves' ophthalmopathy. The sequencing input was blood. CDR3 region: CASSLMGSGRAVDTQYF. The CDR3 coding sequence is TGTGCCAGCAGCCTAATGGGTAGCGGGAGGGCCGTGGATACGCAGTATTTT.